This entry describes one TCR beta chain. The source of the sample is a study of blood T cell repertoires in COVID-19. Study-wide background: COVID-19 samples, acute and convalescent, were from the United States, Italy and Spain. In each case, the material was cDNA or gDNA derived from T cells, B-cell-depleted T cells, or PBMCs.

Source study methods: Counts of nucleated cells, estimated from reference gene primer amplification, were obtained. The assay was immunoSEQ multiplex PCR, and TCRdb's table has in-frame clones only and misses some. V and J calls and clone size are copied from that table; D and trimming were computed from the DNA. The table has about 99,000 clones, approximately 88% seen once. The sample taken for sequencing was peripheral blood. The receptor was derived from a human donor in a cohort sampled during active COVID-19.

The CDR3 here is CASGLVHGREGRYNEQFF. CDR3 coding DNA: TGTGCTAGTGGTTTGGTACATGGGCGGGAGGGCCGTTACAATGAGCAGTTCTTC. The chain has TRBV12-5 and TRBJ2-1; 9 bases agree with TRBD2. The CDR3 runs to 18 residues. Germline values: CDR1 LGHNT, CDR2 FRNRAP. With V trimmed by 0 bases and J by 4 bases, 10 bases remained unmatched.